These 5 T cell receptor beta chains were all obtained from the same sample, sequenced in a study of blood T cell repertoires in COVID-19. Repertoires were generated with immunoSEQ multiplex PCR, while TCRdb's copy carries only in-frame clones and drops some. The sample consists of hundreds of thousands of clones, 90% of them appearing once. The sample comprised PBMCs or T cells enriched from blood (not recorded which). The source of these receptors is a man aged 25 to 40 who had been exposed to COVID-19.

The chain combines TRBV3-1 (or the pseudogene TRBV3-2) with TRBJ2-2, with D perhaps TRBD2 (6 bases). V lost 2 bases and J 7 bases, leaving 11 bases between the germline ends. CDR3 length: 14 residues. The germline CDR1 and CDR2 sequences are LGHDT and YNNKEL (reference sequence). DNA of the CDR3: TGTGCCAGCAGCCAATCGGACGGGAGCGGGGAGCTGTTTTTT. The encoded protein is CASSQSDGSGELFF.

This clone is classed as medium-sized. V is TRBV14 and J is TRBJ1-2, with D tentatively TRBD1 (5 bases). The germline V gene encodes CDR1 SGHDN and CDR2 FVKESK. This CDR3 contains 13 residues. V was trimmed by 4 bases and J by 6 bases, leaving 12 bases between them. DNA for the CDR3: TGTGCCAGCAGCCTAAGCCCAGGGCATGGCTACACCTTC. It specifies CASSLSPGHGYTF.

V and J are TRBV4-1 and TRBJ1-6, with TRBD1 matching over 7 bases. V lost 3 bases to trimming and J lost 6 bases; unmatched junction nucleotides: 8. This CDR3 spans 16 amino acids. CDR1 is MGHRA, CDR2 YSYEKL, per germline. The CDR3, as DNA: TGCGCCAGCAGCCACGTTTACCGGGACAGTAATTCACCCCTCCACTTT. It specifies CASSHVYRDSNSPLHF.

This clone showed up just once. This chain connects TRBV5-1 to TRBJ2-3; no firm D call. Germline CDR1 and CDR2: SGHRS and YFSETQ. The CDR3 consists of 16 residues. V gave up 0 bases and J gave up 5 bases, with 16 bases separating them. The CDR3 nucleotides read TGCGCCAGCAGCTTGGGAGTGTCTTCCATCCAAGATACGCAGTATTTT. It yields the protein CASSLGVSSIQDTQYF.

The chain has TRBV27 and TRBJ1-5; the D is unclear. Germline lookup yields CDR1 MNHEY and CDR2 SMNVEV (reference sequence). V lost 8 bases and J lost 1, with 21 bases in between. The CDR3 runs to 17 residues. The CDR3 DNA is TGTGCCAGCCGCTCGGGCTTCCTAGCCACGAGCAATCAGCCCCAGCATTTT. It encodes CASRSGFLATSNQPQHF.